What follows describes a single T cell receptor (beta chain). Its antigen is as yet unknown. Trimming pared 0 bases from V and 6 bases from J, leaving 9 bases between. Germline V gives CDR1 SQVTM, CDR2 ANQGSEA. The CDR3 consists of 12 residues. This entry comes from a study of cytomegalovirus exposure and HLA in healthy donors. In the study overall: The roughly 700 first-cohort repertoires shared a platform with the approximately 120 validation repertoires, as reported in a later analysis.

Overall study findings and caveats: Subsequent analysis revealed that first-cohort TCR clusters tended to co-occur in the 130 or so validation repertoires. There were 150 to 200 TCR beta chains listed as cytomegalovirus-associated. Most TCR sequences were rare, but some public TCRs occurred in many donors.

This table comes from immunoSEQ multiplex PCR, and its TCRdb copy is limited to in-frame clones, with some not included. The sample records over 55,000 clones, around 90% being singletons. Sequenced: PBMCs. The chain is built from TRBV29-1 and TRBJ2-7; D unclear. The TCR originated in a young man in good health and CMV-seronegative. Written as DNA, the CDR3 is TGCAGCGTTGAAGATCCAGTCAGCGAGCAGTACTTC. Translating it yields CSVEDPVSEQYF.